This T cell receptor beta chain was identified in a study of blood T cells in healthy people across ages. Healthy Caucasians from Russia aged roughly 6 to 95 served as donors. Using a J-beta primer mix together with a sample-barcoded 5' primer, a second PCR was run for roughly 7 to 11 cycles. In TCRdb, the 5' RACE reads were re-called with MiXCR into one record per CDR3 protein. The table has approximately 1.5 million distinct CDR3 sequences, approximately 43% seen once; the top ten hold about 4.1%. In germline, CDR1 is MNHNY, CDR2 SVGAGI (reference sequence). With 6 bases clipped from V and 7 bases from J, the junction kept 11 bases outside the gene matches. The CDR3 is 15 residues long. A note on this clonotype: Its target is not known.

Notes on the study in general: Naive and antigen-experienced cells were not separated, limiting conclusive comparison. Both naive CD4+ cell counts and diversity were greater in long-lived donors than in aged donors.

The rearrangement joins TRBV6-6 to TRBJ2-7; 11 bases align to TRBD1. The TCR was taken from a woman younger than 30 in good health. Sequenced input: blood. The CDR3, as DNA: TGTGCCAGCAGCCTATCAGGGACAGGGGGTGGGGAGCAGTACTTC. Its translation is CASSLSGTGGGEQYF.